Below are 22 T cell receptor beta chains sequenced from a single sample in a study of early T cells in non-severe SARS-CoV-2 infection. MiXCR was run by TCRdb on the 5' RACE reads, yielding one entry per CDR3 protein. This table holds 50,000 to 70,000 distinct CDR3 sequences, around 13% found once. The source material was whole blood. All receptors derive from an adult who was a healthcare worker with PCR-confirmed SARS-CoV-2 infection or an uninfected control (not recorded which).

This clonotype was picked up many times. The chain employs TRBV2 and TRBJ1-5, with D maybe TRBD1 (6 bases). Germline V gene sequence: CDR1 SNHLY, CDR2 FYNNEI. V lost 6 bases and J 4 bases, leaving 13 bases between the germline ends. The CDR3 runs 14 residues. CDR3: CASRPRGLNQPQHF. DNA of the CDR3: TGTGCCAGCAGACCCAGGGGACTGAATCAGCCCCAGCATTTT.

The rearrangement uses TRBV11-2 and TRBJ1-6, with D unclear. Germline CDR1 reads SGHAT; CDR2 reads FQNNGV. Trimming removed 7 bases from V and 12 bases from J, with 22 bases in between. The CDR3 runs to 15 residues. CDR3 sequence (DNA): TGTGCCAGCACCCGATGGAGAAAAGGAGGAGAACCCCTCCACTTT. Its translation: CASTRWRKGGEPLHF.

J is TRBJ1-1 and V is TRBV30, with TRBD1 identical over 7 bases. The CDR3 is 15 amino acids. CDR1 is GTSNPN, CDR2 SVGIG, per germline (reference sequence). Trimming cost V 4 bases and J 5 bases; bases outside gene matches: 13. In DNA, the CDR3 is TGTGCCTGGAAGTCTAAGGGGGCGGATAAGACTGAAGCTTTCTTT. Translating gives CAWKSKGADKTEAFF.

The chain has TRBV7-3 and TRBJ2-7; D is undetermined. The V gene's germline CDR1 is SGHTA and CDR2 FQGTGA. Trimming took off 5 bases at V and 0 bases at J, with 8 bases between the two ends. This CDR3 is built from 13 residues. In nucleotides, the CDR3 is TGTGCCAGCAGCCCGTCGAGCTCCTACGAGCAGTACTTC. Its translation is CASSPSSSYEQYF.

This clonotype was observed at least ten times. The V and J genes are TRBV7-9 and TRBJ2-3, with D possibly being TRBD2 (6 bases). Trimming removed 3 bases at V and 6 bases at J, with 16 bases between. This CDR3 is built from 15 residues. Looked up from germline, CDR1 is SEHNR and CDR2 is FQNEAQ (reference sequence). CDR3 residues: CASSFHEGGSDTQYF. In DNA form, the CDR3 reads TGTGCCAGCAGCTTTCACGAGGGAGGATCCGATACGCAGTATTTT.

This chain connects TRBV7-2 to TRBJ1-3; D is possibly TRBD1 (5 bases). The V gene's germline CDR1 is SGHTA and CDR2 FQGNSA. The CDR3 spans 18 residues. V was trimmed by 5 bases and J by 0 bases, leaving 20 bases between them. The DNA for the CDR3 is TGTGCCAGCAGCCAGGCGGCGCTAGGGGCGATCTCTGGAAACACCATATATTTT. It is translated as CASSQAALGAISGNTIYF. Filled out from reference TRBV7-2 and TRBJ1-3, the complete variable domain reads GAGVSQSPSNKVTEKGKDVELRCDPISGHTALYWYRQSLGQGLEFLIYFQGNSAPDKSGLPSDRFSAERTGGSVSTLTIQRTQQEDSAVYLCASSQAALGAISGNTIYFGEGSWLTVV.

Ten or more counts support this clonotype. This chain joins TRBV20-1 and TRBJ1-2, with D perhaps matching TRBD1 (6 bases). The CDR3 length is 14 residues. Germline CDR1 DFQATT, CDR2 SNEGSKA (reference sequence). V was clipped by 4 bases and J by 5 bases, with 17 bases between them. DNA for the CDR3: TGCAGTGCTACCCCGGACAGTTACTATTATGGCTACACCTTC. Its protein is CSATPDSYYYGYTF.

Turning to this clonotype: Given a much more abundant clone one base away, this may be a read error. This chain uses TRBV5-4 with TRBJ2-3; TRBD2 agrees at 7 bases. The CDR3 is 16 amino acids. In germline, CDR1 is SGHNT, CDR2 YYREEE (reference sequence). For the CDR3, the DNA is TGTGTCAGCAGCTACGGGGGACTAACAAGCACAGATACGCAGTATTTT. Its translation is CVSSYGGLTSTDTQYF.

Comment on this clonotype: With a much larger clone just one base away, this may be a read error. V gene TRBV18 combines with J gene TRBJ2-3; D perhaps matches TRBD1 (6 bases). CDR3 size: 14 residues. The germline gives CDR1 KGHSH, CDR2 LQKENI. CDR3 sequence reads: CVSSPNRVPDTQYF. The CDR3 DNA sequence: TGTGTCAGCTCACCCAACAGGGTTCCAGATACGCAGTATTTT. The full variable domain, in which reference TRBV18 and TRBJ2-3 provide the parts outside the CDR3, is NAGVMQNPRHLVRRRGQEARLRCSPMKGHSHVYWYRQLPEEGLKFMVYLQKENIIDESGMPKERFSAEFPKEGPSILRIQQVVRGDSAAYFCVSSPNRVPDTQYFGPGTRLTVL.

The genes are TRBV29-1 and TRBJ1-1, with unresolved D. Per the germline V gene, CDR1 is SQVTM and CDR2 is ANQGSEA. The CDR3 extends over 12 amino acids. The V end was cut by 7 bases, the J end by 4 bases, with 13 bases between. CDR3 bases: TGCAGCGCCCCTGTGGCGGCCACTGAAGCTTTCTTT. Encoded protein: CSAPVAATEAFF.

CDR3 residues: CASSLGLQGLDTDTQYF. In DNA form, the CDR3 reads TGTGCCAGCAGCTTAGGACTCCAGGGCCTTGACACAGATACGCAGTATTTT. This rearrangement joins TRBV11-2 to TRBJ2-3, with D perhaps matching TRBD1 (5 bases). With 1 base removed from V and 2 bases from J, the gap between germline ends came to 16 bases. The CDR3 length is 17 residues. CDR1 and CDR2 (germline): SGHAT, FQNNGV.

The rearrangement joins TRBV5-1 to TRBJ2-3; 9 nucleotides align to TRBD2. Germline V gene lookup returns CDR1 SGHRS and CDR2 YFSETQ. The V and J ends lost 4 bases and 6 bases, in that order; junction bases with no gene match: 6. This CDR3 has 14 amino acids. The CDR3 here is CASSVGLAGDTQYF. The CDR3 DNA is TGCGCCAGCAGCGTGGGGCTAGCGGGGGATACGCAGTATTTT.

This clonotype was seen repeatedly, ten times or more. V usage is TRBV25-1 and J usage is TRBJ2-3; TRBD2 might be the D (5 bases). CDR1 is MGHDK and CDR2 is SYGVNS in the germline V gene. This CDR3 spans 17 amino acids. Trimming removed 2 bases from V and 0 bases from J, with 15 bases in between. CDR3 region: CASSEDEGSPSTDTQYF. The CDR3 DNA is TGTGCCAGCAGTGAAGATGAGGGCAGTCCAAGCACAGATACGCAGTATTTT.

This clonotype was seen more than once but under ten times. J is TRBJ1-1 and V is TRBV6-5; 7 bases agree with TRBD1. The germline V gene has CDR1 MNHEY and CDR2 SVGAGI. The V segment lost 5 bases and the J segment 0 bases; nucleotides outside the gene matches: 6. The length of the CDR3 is 15 residues. CDR3 residues: CASSTLRGLNTEAFF. The CDR3 nucleotides are TGTGCCAGCAGTACTCTCAGGGGGTTGAACACTGAAGCTTTCTTT.

Ten or more counts support this clonotype. V usage is TRBV5-4 and J usage is TRBJ2-3, with 8 positions matching TRBD1. This CDR3 comprises 15 residues. Germline V gene sequence: CDR1 SGHNT, CDR2 YYREEE (reference sequence). Trimming at V came to 4 bases and at J to 4 bases, leaving 8 bases not matched to a gene. The CDR3 nucleotides read TGTGCCAGCAGCCCTCGACAGGGGAGACCAGATACGCAGTATTTT. Protein: CASSPRQGRPDTQYF.

On this clonotype: A much bigger clone sits one base away, suggesting this may be a read error. J is TRBJ2-3 and V is TRBV6-2 or TRBV6-3, with D unclear. The germline V gene has CDR1 MNHEY and CDR2 SVGEGT. The CDR3 has 14 residues. Trimming pared 2 bases from V and 4 bases from J, leaving 10 bases between. The CDR3 DNA reads TGTGCCAGCAGTTACGGCGGTCCCGCAGATACGCAGTATTTT. Its translation: CASSYGGPADTQYF.

This clonotype has just a few counts. The chain is built from TRBV7-9 and TRBJ2-5; possibly TRBD1 for D (7 bases). V lost 0 bases, J lost 1 base, and 18 bases lay in between. This CDR3 has 18 amino acids. Per germline, CDR1 SEHNR and CDR2 FQNEAQ (reference sequence). The CDR3 DNA sequence: TGTGCCAGCAGCTTAGCGTTGGAGGGACAGCATATCCAAGAGACCCAGTACTTC. Its protein product is CASSLALEGQHIQETQYF.

As to this clonotype: One end of the junction varies from germline; a read error may be responsible. The chain carries TRBV5-1 and TRBJ2-7; 7 bases are shared with TRBD2. Germline CDR1 SGHRS, CDR2 YFSETQ. CDR3 length: 12 residues. CDR3 in DNA: TGCGCCAGCAGCTTGCTTGGGACTACTTGGAACTTC. It is translated as CASSLLGTTWNF.

This clonotype was counted only a few times. This chain joins TRBV20-1 and TRBJ2-5; D gene ambiguous. Deletions cut 4 bases from V and 5 bases from J, with 14 bases between. Germline V gene sequence: CDR1 DFQATT, CDR2 SNEGSKA (reference sequence). This CDR3 contains 13 residues. CDR3 DNA sequence: TGCAGTGCTATTAAGGTTCCCAAGGAGACCCAGTACTTC. This codes for CSAIKVPKETQYF.

This clonotype was observed a few times. J is TRBJ1-1 and V is TRBV7-2; 7 bases are a match to TRBD1. The CDR3 is 15 residues long. The V gene end was trimmed by 3 bases and the J gene end by 2 bases; junction bases not matched to a gene: 6. Germline values: CDR1 SGHTA, CDR2 FQGNSA. Here the CDR3 reads CASSFAGTANTEAFF. In nucleotides, the CDR3 is TGTGCCAGCAGCTTCGCCGGGACAGCAAACACTGAAGCTTTCTTT.

This clonotype was recorded at least ten times. The chain carries TRBV7-9 and TRBJ2-5, with 7 bases aligning to TRBD1. J lost 6 bases, V lost 0 bases, and 4 bases had no gene match. The CDR3 sequence is 14 residues long. Germline CDR1 and CDR2: SEHNR and FQNEAQ (reference sequence). DNA for the CDR3: TGTGCCAGCAGCTTAGCACAGGGGTGGCAGACCCAGTACTTC. Translation: CASSLAQGWQTQYF.

The rearrangement uses TRBV6-1 and TRBJ1-5; 7 bases align to TRBD1. This CDR3 is 17 amino acids long. Looked up from germline, CDR1 is MNHNS and CDR2 is SASEGT. With 2 bases clipped from V and 4 bases from J, the junction kept 11 bases outside the gene matches. The DNA for the CDR3 is TGTGCCAGCAGTGAATTTCCAAGGCAGGGGGGAAATCAGCCCCAGCATTTT. It codes for CASSEFPRQGGNQPQHF.